This T cell receptor (beta chain) was documented in a study of T cell repertoires in cytomegalovirus infection. Germline V gives CDR1 MNHEY, CDR2 SMNVEV (reference sequence). Trimming cost V 3 bases and J 2 bases, with 11 bases left between them. CDR3 length equals 14 residues. On this clonotype: Its antigen is unidentified.

Each CDR3 protein is one row after TCRdb ran MiXCR on the reads. The table includes about 900,000 distinct CDR3 sequences, 25% to 40% detected once. The chain is built from TRBV27 and TRBJ2-7; D could derive from TRBD1 or TRBD2 (5 bases each). The receptor's source is a human donor in good health (CMV status not recorded). Some clones in this sample may be carry-over from other donors' samples. The material sequenced was cultured CD8+ T cells from PBMCs, taken from culture after CMV antigen stimulation. The CDR3 DNA sequence: TGTGCCAGCAGTTTGAGGGGTAGCGCCTACGAGCAGTACGTC. Its translation is CASSLRGSAYEQYV.